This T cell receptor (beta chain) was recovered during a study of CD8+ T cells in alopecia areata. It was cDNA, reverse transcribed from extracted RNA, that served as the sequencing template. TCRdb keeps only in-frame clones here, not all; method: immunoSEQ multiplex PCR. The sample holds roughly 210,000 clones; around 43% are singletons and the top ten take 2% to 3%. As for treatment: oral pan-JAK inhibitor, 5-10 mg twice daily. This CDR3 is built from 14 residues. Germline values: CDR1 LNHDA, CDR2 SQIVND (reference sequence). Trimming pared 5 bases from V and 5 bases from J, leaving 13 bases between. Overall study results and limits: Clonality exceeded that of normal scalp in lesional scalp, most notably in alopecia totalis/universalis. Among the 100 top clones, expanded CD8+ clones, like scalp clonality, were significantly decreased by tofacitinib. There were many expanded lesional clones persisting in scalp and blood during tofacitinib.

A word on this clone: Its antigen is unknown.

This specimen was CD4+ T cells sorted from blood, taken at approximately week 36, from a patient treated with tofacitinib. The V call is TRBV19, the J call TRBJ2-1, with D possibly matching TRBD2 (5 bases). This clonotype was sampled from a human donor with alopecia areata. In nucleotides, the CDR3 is TGTGCCAGTAGTCCGGGAAGGGAAAACAATGAGCAGTTCTTC. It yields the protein CASSPGRENNEQFF.